This T cell receptor beta chain was obtained from a study of blood T cell repertoires in COVID-19. In the source study's methods: Reference gene primer amplification gave estimated nucleated cell counts. Sequenced by immunoSEQ multiplex PCR; TCRdb stores in-frame clones only, minus some. V and J calls and clone size are copied from that table; D and trimming were computed from the DNA. The sample comprises over 200,000 clones, approximately 91% of which are singletons, and roughly 2.6% rests with the top ten. The CDR3 runs 14 residues. With V trimmed by 6 bases and J by 5 bases, 4 bases remained unmatched. Germline CDR1 reads ENHRY; CDR2 reads SYGVKD.

Sequencing was performed on peripheral blood. The genes are TRBV10-3 and TRBJ2-7; TRBD2 aligns across 13 bases. This TCR came from a woman in her fifties or sixties with acute or convalescent COVID-19. CDR3 protein: CAISGTSGKDEQYF. In nucleotides, the CDR3 is TGTGCCATCAGCGGGACTAGCGGGAAAGACGAGCAGTACTTC.